The subject of this entry is one TCR beta chain. The antigen is undetermined. This sample's treatment: oral pan-JAK inhibitor, 5-10 mg twice daily. RNA extraction and reverse transcription yielded cDNA as sequencing template. Profiling relied on immunoSEQ multiplex PCR, and the TCRdb table lists in-frame clones only, not all of them. The sample lists about 180,000 clones, about 55% occurring once. The entry originates in a study of CD8+ T cells in alopecia areata. Study-wide results and limits: TCR sharing was clearer in mice than between patients, perhaps partly owing to patient HLA diversity. On tofacitinib, scalp and blood still held many of the expanded lesional clones.

The source was CD8+ T cells sorted from blood, collected at week 24, from a patient treated with tofacitinib. This TCR was sampled from a human donor with alopecia areata.

CDR3 residues: CASSLSLLGANEKLFF. The CDR3 DNA is TGTGCCAGCAGCTTGAGCCTCCTAGGGGCTAATGAAAAACTGTTTTTT. This chain joins TRBV11-2 and TRBJ1-4; tentatively, D is TRBD1 (5 bases). Trimming stripped 3 bases from V and 3 bases from J, with 14 bases between. The CDR3 has 16 amino acids. Germline loops: CDR1 SGHAT, CDR2 FQNNGV.